The clone carrying this TCR beta chain was observed once. This sample was included in a study of CD8 T cells in Susac syndrome. Germline CDR1 is LGHDT and CDR2 is YNNKEL (reference sequence). This CDR3 is built from 13 residues. The V and J ends lost 4 bases and 7 bases respectively, with 11 bases between them. From blood CD8+ and CD4+ T cells, TCR beta sequences were generated. The multiple sclerosis controls comprised treatment-naive patients whose relapsing-remitting disease was stable or active. Reverse transcription of about 0.45 to 1 ug RNA used random hexamers. In TCRdb, the immunoSEQ multiplex PCR reads were re-called with MiXCR into one record per CDR3 protein. Of under 150,000 distinct CDR3 sequences listed, roughly 80% are singletons.

Input material: CD8+ T cells from PBMCs. The chain is built from TRBV3-1 and TRBJ2-1, with D maybe TRBD2 (5 bases). The sequence was obtained from a human donor with multiple sclerosis. In nucleotides, the CDR3 is TGTGCCAGCAGCCCGGACTCAAGGAATGAGCAGTTCTTC. Translated: CASSPDSRNEQFF.